The 10 T cell receptor beta chains below come from one sample, sequenced in a study of technical replicates of blood from four donors. Sequencing used immunoSEQ multiplex PCR; TCRdb keeps in-frame clones, though not all of them. This repertoire shows tens of thousands of clones, about 94% found once; its top ten account for around 3%. The sequenced material came from PBMCs. The receptors shown here come from a human donor in good health. Some clones in this sample may be carry-over from other donors' samples.

This clone was recorded a few times. CDR3 in DNA: TGTGCCAGCAGCAGGGACAGAGACTACGAGCAGTACTTC. The encoded protein is CASSRDRDYEQYF. The rearrangement joins TRBV7-2 to TRBJ2-7; 7 nucleotides agree with TRBD1. The CDR3 totals 13 residues. CDR1 and CDR2 from the germline V gene are SGHTA and FQGNSA. V lost 5 bases and J lost 3; bases outside the gene matches: 4.

V and J are TRBV10-3 and TRBJ2-7, with TRBD1 matching 10 bases. In germline, CDR1 is ENHRY, CDR2 SYGVKD. With 3 bases clipped from V and 2 bases from J, the junction kept 4 bases outside the gene matches. The CDR3 covers 15 residues. This chain's CDR3 is CAISDRDRGTYEQYF. The CDR3 DNA sequence: TGTGCCATCAGTGACCGGGACAGGGGCACCTACGAGCAGTACTTC.

This clone was counted a single time. This sequence joins TRBV5-4 and TRBJ1-1, with D possibly TRBD1 on 6 matching bases. Germline-derived CDR1 and CDR2 are SGHNT and YYREEE (reference sequence). The length of the CDR3 is 16 residues. The V gene lost 0 bases and the J gene lost 3 bases, with 15 bases spanning the gap. The DNA for the CDR3 is TGTGCCAGCAGCTTGGATCCCAGGGGACATTACACTGAAGCTTTCTTT. It is translated as CASSLDPRGHYTEAFF. The variable domain in full, completed from reference TRBV5-4 and TRBJ1-1, reads ETGVTQSPTHLIKTRGQQVTLRCSSQSGHNTVSWYQQALGQGPQFIFQYYREEENGRGNFPPRFSGLQFPNYSSELNVNALELDDSALYLCASSLDPRGHYTEAFFGQGTRLTVV.

V gene TRBV27 combines with J gene TRBJ2-2; 13 bases are a match to TRBD2. Germline V lookup: CDR1 MNHEY, CDR2 SMNVEV (reference sequence). The CDR3 spans 14 residues. Losses at the gene ends were 8 bases for V and 6 bases for J; bases not matched to a gene: 3. The DNA for the CDR3 is TGTGCCAGCGGACTAGCGGGGGTTTCCGGGGAGCTGTTTTTT. This codes for CASGLAGVSGELFF.

The chain joins TRBV4-1 to TRBJ2-5; TRBD2 agrees at 10 bases. The germline gives CDR1 MGHRA, CDR2 YSYEKL. The CDR3 runs to 13 residues. The J segment lost 11 bases and the V segment lost 3 bases, leaving 6 bases of the junction unmatched. Written as DNA, the CDR3 is TGCGCCAGCAGCCAGTCGCTAGCGGGAGAGCAGTACTTC. Encoded protein: CASSQSLAGEQYF.

The genes are TRBV6-5 and TRBJ1-1, with D unresolved. V lost 5 bases, J lost 2 bases, and 9 bases lay in between. The CDR3 covers 13 residues. Germline values: CDR1 MNHEY, CDR2 SVGAGI. The CDR3 is CASSITVNTEAFF. The CDR3 DNA is TGTGCCAGCAGTATCACAGTTAACACTGAAGCTTTCTTT.

The chain combines TRBV7-2 with TRBJ2-5; TRBD1 agrees at 11 bases. J lost 6 bases, V lost 5 bases, and 5 bases had no gene match. The V gene's germline CDR1 is SGHTA and CDR2 FQGNSA. CDR3 length: 14 residues. The CDR3 DNA reads as TGTGCCAGCAGCACCGGACAGGGGGCCAAGACCCAGTACTTC. This codes for CASSTGQGAKTQYF.

The CDR3: CASSYSGRRTDTQYF. Here the CDR3 DNA reads TGTGCCAGCAGTTACTCGGGCAGGAGGACAGATACGCAGTATTTT. The chain employs TRBV6-5 and TRBJ2-3, with D perhaps matching TRBD2 (5 bases). V was clipped by 0 bases and J by 3 bases, with 10 bases between them. This CDR3 has 15 residues. Looked up from germline, CDR1 is MNHEY and CDR2 is SVGAGI.

The chain joins TRBV7-8 to TRBJ2-5; 8 bases agree with TRBD2. This CDR3 region has 16 residues. The V gene end was trimmed by 0 bases and the J gene end by 2 bases; junction bases not matched to a gene: 5. Germline V gene sequence: CDR1 SGHVS, CDR2 FQNEAQ. The CDR3 here is CASSLAPASGQETQYF. The DNA of the CDR3 is TGTGCCAGCAGCTTAGCGCCGGCTAGCGGGCAAGAGACCCAGTACTTC.

V is TRBV7-2 and J is TRBJ2-5; 11 nucleotides agree with TRBD2. The germline CDR1 and CDR2 sequences are SGHTA and FQGNSA. CDR3 length equals 16 residues. The J segment lost 1 base and the V segment lost 4 bases, leaving 5 bases of the junction unmatched. CDR3 residues: CASSSALAGGQETQYF. In DNA form, the CDR3 reads TGTGCCAGCAGCTCGGCCCTAGCGGGGGGCCAAGAGACCCAGTACTTC.